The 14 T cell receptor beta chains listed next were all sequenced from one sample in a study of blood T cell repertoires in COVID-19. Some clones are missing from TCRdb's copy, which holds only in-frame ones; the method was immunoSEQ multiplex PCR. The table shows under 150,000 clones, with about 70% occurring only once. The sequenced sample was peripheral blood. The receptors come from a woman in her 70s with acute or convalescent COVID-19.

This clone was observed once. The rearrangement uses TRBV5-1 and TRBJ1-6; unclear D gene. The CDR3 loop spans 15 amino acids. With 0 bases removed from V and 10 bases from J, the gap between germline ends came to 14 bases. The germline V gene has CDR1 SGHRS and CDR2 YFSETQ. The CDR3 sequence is CASSLEDLRNSPLHF. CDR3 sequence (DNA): TGCGCCAGCAGCTTGGAGGACTTGAGGAACTCACCCCTCCACTTT. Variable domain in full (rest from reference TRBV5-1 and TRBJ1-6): KAGVTQTPRYLIKTRGQQVTLSCSPISGHRSVSWYQQTPGQGLQFLFEYFSETQRNKGNFPGRFSGRQFSNSRSEMNVSTLELGDSALYLCASSLEDLRNSPLHFGNGTRLTVT.

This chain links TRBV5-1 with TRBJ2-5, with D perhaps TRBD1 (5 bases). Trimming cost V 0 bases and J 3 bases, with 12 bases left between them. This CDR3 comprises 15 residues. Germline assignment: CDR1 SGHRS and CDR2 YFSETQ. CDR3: CASSLGAQVEETQYF. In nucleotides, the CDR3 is TGCGCCAGCAGCTTGGGAGCACAGGTCGAAGAGACCCAGTACTTC.

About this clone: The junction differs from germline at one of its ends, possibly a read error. The CDR3 sequence: CASRVPTPDRADSGEPFF. The DNA of the CDR3 is TGTGCCAGCAGAGTCCCTACTCCCGACAGGGCGGATTCCGGGGAGCCGTTTTTT. V usage is TRBV5-8 and J usage is TRBJ2-2; TRBD1 agrees at 7 bases. This CDR3 region has 18 residues. Per the germline V gene, CDR1 is SGHTS and CDR2 is YDEGEE.

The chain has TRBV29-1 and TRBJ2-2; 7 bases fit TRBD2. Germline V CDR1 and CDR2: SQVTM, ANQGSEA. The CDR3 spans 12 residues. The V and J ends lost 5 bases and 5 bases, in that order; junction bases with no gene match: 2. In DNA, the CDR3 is TGCAGCGTTCCGGGACTAACCGGGGAGCTGTTTTTT. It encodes CSVPGLTGELFF.

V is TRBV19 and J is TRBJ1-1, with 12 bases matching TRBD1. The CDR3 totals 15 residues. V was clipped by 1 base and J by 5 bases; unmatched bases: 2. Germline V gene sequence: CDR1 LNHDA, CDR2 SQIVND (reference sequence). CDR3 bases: TGTGCCAGTAGTATAGTGGGACAGGGGGCTACTGAAGCTTTCTTT. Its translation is CASSIVGQGATEAFF.

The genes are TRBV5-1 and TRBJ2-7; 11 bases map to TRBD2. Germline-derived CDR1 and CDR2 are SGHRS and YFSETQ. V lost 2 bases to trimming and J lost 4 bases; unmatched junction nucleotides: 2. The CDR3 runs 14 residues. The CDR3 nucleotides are TGCGCCAGCAGCTTTACTAGCGGGAGTTACGAGCAGTACTTC. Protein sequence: CASSFTSGSYEQYF.

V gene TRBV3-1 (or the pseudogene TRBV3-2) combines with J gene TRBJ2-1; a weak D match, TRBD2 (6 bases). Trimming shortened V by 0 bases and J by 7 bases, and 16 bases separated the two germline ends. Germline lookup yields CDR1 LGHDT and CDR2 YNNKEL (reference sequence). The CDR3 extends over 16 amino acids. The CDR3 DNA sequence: TGTGCCAGCAGCCAAGAGCCTAGCGCGGGTCGAAATGAGCAGTTCTTC. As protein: CASSQEPSAGRNEQFF.

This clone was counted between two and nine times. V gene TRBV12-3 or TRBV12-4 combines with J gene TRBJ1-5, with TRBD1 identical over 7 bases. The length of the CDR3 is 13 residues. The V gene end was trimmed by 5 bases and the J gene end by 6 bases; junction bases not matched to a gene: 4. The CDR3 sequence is CASSLRQGQPQHF. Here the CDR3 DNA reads TGTGCCAGCAGTCTCCGACAGGGTCAGCCCCAGCATTTT.

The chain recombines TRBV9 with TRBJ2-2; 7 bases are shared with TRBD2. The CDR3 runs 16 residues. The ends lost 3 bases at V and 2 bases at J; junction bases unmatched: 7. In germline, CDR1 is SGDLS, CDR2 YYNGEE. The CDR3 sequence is CASSAPGRVNTGELFF. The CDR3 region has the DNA TGTGCCAGCAGCGCCCCAGGGAGGGTTAACACCGGGGAGCTGTTTTTT.

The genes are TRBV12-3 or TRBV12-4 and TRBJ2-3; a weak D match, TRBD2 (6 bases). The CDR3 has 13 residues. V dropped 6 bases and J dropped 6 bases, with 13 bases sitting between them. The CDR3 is CASSPPLADTQYF. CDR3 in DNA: TGTGCCAGCAGCCCACCCCTAGCGGATACGCAGTATTTT.

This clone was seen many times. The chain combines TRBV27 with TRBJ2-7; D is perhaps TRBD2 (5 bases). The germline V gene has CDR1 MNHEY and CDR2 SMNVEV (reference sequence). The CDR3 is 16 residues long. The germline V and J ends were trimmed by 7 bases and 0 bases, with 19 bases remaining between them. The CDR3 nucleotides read TGTGCCAGCAACCCCCTTTCTGGTAGCGCCTCCTACGAGCAGTACTTC. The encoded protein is CASNPLSGSASYEQYF.

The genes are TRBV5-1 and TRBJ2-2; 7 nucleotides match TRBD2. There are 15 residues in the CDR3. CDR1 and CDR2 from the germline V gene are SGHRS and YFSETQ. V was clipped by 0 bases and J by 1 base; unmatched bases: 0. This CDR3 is CASSLVAGNTGELFF. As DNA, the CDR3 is TGCGCCAGCAGCTTGGTAGCGGGGAACACCGGGGAGCTGTTTTTT.

The CDR3 protein is CASSQDRGLATYEQYF. CDR3 coding DNA: TGCGCCAGCAGCCAAGATCGAGGACTAGCGACCTACGAGCAGTACTTC. V is TRBV4-3 and J is TRBJ2-7; 9 nucleotides match TRBD2. This CDR3 has 16 residues. V lost 0 bases and J lost 2; bases outside the gene matches: 5. Germline values: CDR1 LGHNA, CDR2 YSLEER.

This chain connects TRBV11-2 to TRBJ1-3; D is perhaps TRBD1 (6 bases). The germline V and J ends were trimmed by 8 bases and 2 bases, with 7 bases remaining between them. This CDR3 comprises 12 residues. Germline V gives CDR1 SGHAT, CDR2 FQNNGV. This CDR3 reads CASSGAGNTIYF. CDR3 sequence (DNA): TGTGCCAGCTCAGGGGCTGGAAACACCATATATTTT.